This TCR beta chain was captured by sequencing in a study of blood T cell repertoires in COVID-19. The assay was immunoSEQ multiplex PCR, and TCRdb's table has in-frame clones only and misses some. The data hold about 180,000 clones, with 75% to 90% observed a single time. In its sample, this clone was seen a few times. Germline assignment: CDR1 MDHEN and CDR2 SYDVKM. The CDR3 spans 13 residues. V lost 6 bases and J lost 10, with 18 bases in between. Everyone who took part was about 18 to 90 years old, and they came from 24 US areas. The chain combines TRBV28 with TRBJ1-1, with D unclear. Sequencing was carried out using PBMCs or T cells enriched from blood (not recorded which). This TCR came from a man aged 40-49 years who had recovered from COVID-19. The CDR3 spells CASSPGVRLRAFF. The CDR3 nucleotides are TGTGCCAGCAGCCCCGGAGTGAGGCTAAGAGCTTTCTTT.